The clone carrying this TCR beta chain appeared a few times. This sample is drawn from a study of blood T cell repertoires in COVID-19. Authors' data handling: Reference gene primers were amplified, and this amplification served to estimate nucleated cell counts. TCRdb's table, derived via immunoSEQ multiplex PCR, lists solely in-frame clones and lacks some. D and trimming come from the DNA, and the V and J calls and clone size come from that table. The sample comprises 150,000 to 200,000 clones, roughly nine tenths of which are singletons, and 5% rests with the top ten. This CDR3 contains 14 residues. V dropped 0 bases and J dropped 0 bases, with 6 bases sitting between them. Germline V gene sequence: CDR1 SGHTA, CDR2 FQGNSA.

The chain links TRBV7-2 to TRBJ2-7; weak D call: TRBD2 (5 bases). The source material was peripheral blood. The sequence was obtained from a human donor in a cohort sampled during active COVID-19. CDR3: CASSLAGNSYEQYF. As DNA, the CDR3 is TGTGCCAGCAGCTTAGCCGGGAACTCCTACGAGCAGTACTTC.